This entry describes one TCR beta chain. Trimming at V came to 6 bases and at J to 3 bases, leaving 17 bases not matched to a gene. Germline V lookup: CDR1 ENHRY, CDR2 SYGVKD. CDR3 size: 18 residues. The sample comes from a study of blood T cell repertoires in COVID-19. In the study overall: COVID-19 samples collected from the United States, Italy and Spain covered acute and convalescent phases.

Authors' data handling: Cell counts per sample came from amplifying reference gene primers. Sequenced by immunoSEQ multiplex PCR; TCRdb stores in-frame clones only, minus some. The DNA gave D and trimming, while V, J and clone size come from that table. This table has 250,000 to 300,000 clones, roughly 87% appearing once. The source is a woman aged 45 to 65 who had recovered from COVID-19. Sequences were obtained from peripheral blood. V gene TRBV10-3 combines with J gene TRBJ1-2, with TRBD1 identical over 9 bases. CDR3 DNA sequence: TGTGCCATCAGAGGGACCCGGGACAGGGTACCTTTGGACTATGGCTACACCTTC. Translation: CAIRGTRDRVPLDYGYTF.